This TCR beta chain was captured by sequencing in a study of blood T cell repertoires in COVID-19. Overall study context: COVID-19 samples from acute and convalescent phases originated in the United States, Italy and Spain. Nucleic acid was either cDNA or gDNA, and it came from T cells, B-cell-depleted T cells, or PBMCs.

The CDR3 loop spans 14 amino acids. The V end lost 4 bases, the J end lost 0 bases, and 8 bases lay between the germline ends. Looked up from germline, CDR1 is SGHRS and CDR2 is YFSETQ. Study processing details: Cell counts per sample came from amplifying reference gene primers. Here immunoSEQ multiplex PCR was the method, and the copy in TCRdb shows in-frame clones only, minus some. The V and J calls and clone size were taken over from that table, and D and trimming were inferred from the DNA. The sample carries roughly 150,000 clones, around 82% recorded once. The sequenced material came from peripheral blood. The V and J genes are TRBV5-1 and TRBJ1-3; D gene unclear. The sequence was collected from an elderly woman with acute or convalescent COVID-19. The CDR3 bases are TGCGCCAGCAGCCGGGATAACTCTGGAAACACCATATATTTT. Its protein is CASSRDNSGNTIYF.